The entry that follows covers one TCR beta chain sequence. This sample was taken from a study of blood T cells in healthy people across ages. Then a second PCR, running about 6 to 11 cycles, was carried out with a sample-barcoded 5' primer and a J-beta primer mix. TCRdb called the 5' RACE reads again in MiXCR, with one record for every CDR3 protein. The table records roughly 1,700,000 distinct CDR3 sequences, approximately 30% of them present only once. The CDR3 consists of 14 residues. No fewer than 6 million PBMCs went into each sample. V usage is TRBV21-1 and J usage is TRBJ1-3; TRBD1 is the table's D call, not checked against the DNA. TRBV21-1 corresponds to a pseudogene. The origin of this receptor is a woman in her 30s in good health. The specimen was blood. CDR3 loop: CASSTRQGGYTIYF. In nucleotides, the CDR3 is TGTGCCAGCAGCACTCGACAGGGGGGTTACACCATATATTTT.